These 16 T cell receptor beta chains were sequenced from one sample in a study of T-cell reconstitution after alpha-beta-depleted transplantation in children. As it was prepared, the TCRbeta library received unique molecular identifiers. MiXCR, applied by TCRdb to the PCR reads, yields one record per CDR3 protein. The sample has about 980,000 distinct CDR3 sequences; around 30% are singletons. This material consisted of PBMCs, mostly from graft donor cells, taken 360 days after TCRalphabeta/CD19-depleted stem cell transplant. The receptors shown here come from a boy under two years old who had a stem cell transplant for SCID, so the T cells may come from the graft donor.

The table lists this clonotype with a few counts. The chain uses TRBV24-1 and TRBJ1-1, with a weak D call TRBD1 (5 bases). The germline V gene encodes CDR1 KGHDR and CDR2 SFDVKD. The V end was cut by 5 bases, the J end by 5 bases, with 8 bases between. The CDR3 runs to 12 residues. As DNA, the CDR3 is TGTGCCACCAGTGGGGGGGGGACTGAAGCTTTCTTT. Translating it yields CATSGGGTEAFF.

Only a few counts were recorded for this clonotype. The chain joins TRBV20-1 to TRBJ1-1; no reliable D call. The CDR3 contains 13 residues. Trimming stripped 6 bases from V and 6 bases from J, with 17 bases between. Germline values: CDR1 DFQATT, CDR2 SNEGSKA (reference sequence). The CDR3 nucleotides read TGCAGTGCCCTACCGGGAATCCGGGCTGAAGCTTTCTTT. Translated, it gives CSALPGIRAEAFF.

The CDR3 loop reads CASSASAGSYNSPLHF. CDR3 nucleotides: TGCGCCAGCAGCGCATCGGCGGGCTCCTATAATTCACCCCTCCACTTT. The chain combines TRBV4-1 with TRBJ1-6, with D hard to call. CDR1 is MGHRA and CDR2 is YSYEKL in the germline V gene. This CDR3 contains 16 residues. Trimming left V 5 bases short and J 0 bases short, with 11 bases between.

The genes are TRBV12-3 or TRBV12-4 and TRBJ2-7; D gene unclear. V lost 0 bases, J lost 6 bases, and 12 bases lay in between. The CDR3 has 14 amino acids. The CDR3 bases are TGTGCCAGCAGTTTAGCCCTCCCCCATATCGAGCAGTACTTC. Protein sequence: CASSLALPHIEQYF.

The DNA for the CDR3 is TGCGCCAGCAGCCGCTCGGGGGCCAATAATGAGCAGTTCTTC. Amino acids: CASSRSGANNEQFF. This chain links TRBV4-1 with TRBJ2-1, with D perhaps assigned TRBD1 or TRBD2 (6 bases each). This CDR3 has 14 amino acids. Between the trimmed V and J ends, which lost 4 bases and 7 bases, there was a span of 14 bases. Germline CDR1 reads MGHRA; CDR2 reads YSYEKL.

This chain uses TRBV7-8 with TRBJ2-2; tentative D call: TRBD1 (6 bases). V was cut by 5 bases and J by 5 bases, with 18 bases left in between. The germline CDR1 and CDR2 sequences are SGHVS and FQNEAQ. The length of the CDR3 is 16 residues. Written as DNA, the CDR3 is TGTGCCAGCAGCCCGCTACAGGGTCTAAGAACCGGGGAGCTGTTTTTT. Protein: CASSPLQGLRTGELFF. The variable domain in full, with the rest retrieved from reference TRBV7-8 and TRBJ2-2, is GAGVSQSPRYKVAKRGQDVALRCDPISGHVSLFWYQQALGQGPEFLTYFQNEAQLDKSGLPSDRFFAERPEGSVSTLKIQRTQQEDSAVYLCASSPLQGLRTGELFFGEGSRLTVL.

This clonotype was seen only a few times. The J gene is TRBJ2-7, the V gene TRBV7-8, with TRBD1 matching 11 bases. Germline V gene sequence: CDR1 SGHVS, CDR2 FQNEAQ. V lost 2 bases to trimming and J lost 5 bases; unmatched junction nucleotides: 11. The CDR3 has 17 amino acids. The CDR3 DNA sequence: TGTGCCAGCAGCTTAAGGGTAATTGGACAGGGGGCTAACGAGCAGTACTTC. Translating it yields CASSLRVIGQGANEQYF.

The V and J genes are TRBV7-6 and TRBJ1-2; TRBD1 might be the D (6 bases). The CDR3 consists of 14 residues. The ends were cut back, 4 bases at V and 4 bases at J, with 13 bases in the middle. CDR1 and CDR2 from the germline V gene are SGHVS and FNYEAQ. The CDR3 here is CASSSRGRAYGYTF. The CDR3 DNA sequence: TGTGCCAGCAGCTCCAGGGGCAGGGCCTATGGCTACACCTTC.

This clonotype was observed a few times. The chain is built from TRBV5-5 and TRBJ1-5; D is unresolved. The V end lost 2 bases, the J end lost 0 bases, and 12 bases lay between the germline ends. The CDR3 is 16 amino acids. Germline CDR1 SGHKS, CDR2 YYEKEE (reference sequence). CDR3 in DNA: TGTGCCAGCAGCTTCGGACTCTCTTATAGCAATCAGCCCCAGCATTTT. Translating gives CASSFGLSYSNQPQHF.

This rearrangement joins TRBV20-1 to TRBJ2-7; perhaps D is TRBD1 or TRBD2 (6 bases each). Germline CDR1 and CDR2: DFQATT and SNEGSKA (reference sequence). V was cut by 3 bases and J by 5 bases, with 14 bases left in between. CDR3 length equals 13 residues. The CDR3 bases are TGCAGTGCTAGGGGGGGCCTGGGGGACGAGCAGTACTTC. Its protein is CSARGGLGDEQYF.

This chain joins TRBV6-2 or TRBV6-3 and TRBJ2-7, with D possibly matching TRBD2 (5 bases). The CDR3 contains 14 residues. The germline V and J ends were trimmed by 2 bases and 4 bases, with 12 bases remaining between them. Germline V gives CDR1 MNHEY, CDR2 SVGEGT. CDR3 nucleotide sequence: TGTGCCAGCAGTTACGAGGGCTGGACTTACGAGCAGTACTTC. This codes for CASSYEGWTYEQYF.

This clonotype occurred a few times. J is TRBJ2-7 and V is TRBV9; a possible D gene is TRBD2 (5 bases). Germline CDR1 reads SGDLS; CDR2 reads YYNGEE. The CDR3 is 15 amino acids. Trimming stripped 4 bases from V and 4 bases from J, with 18 bases between. The CDR3 nucleotides read TGTGCCAGCAGCCCTCGCGGGCCGAGGTTTTACGAGCAGTACTTC. Protein sequence: CASSPRGPRFYEQYF. The full variable domain, in which reference TRBV9 and TRBJ2-7 provide the parts outside the CDR3, is DSGVTQTPKHLITATGQRVTLRCSPRSGDLSVYWYQQSLDQGLQFLIQYYNGEERAKGNILERFSAQQFPDLHSELNLSSLELGDSALYFCASSPRGPRFYEQYFGPGTRLTVT.

This clonotype was seen a few times. The V call is TRBV3-1, the J call TRBJ2-1; TRBD2 agrees at 7 bases. The V gene's germline CDR1 is LGHDT and CDR2 YNNKEL (reference sequence). The ends lost 8 bases at V and 5 bases at J; junction bases unmatched: 15. CDR3 length: 16 residues. The DNA for the CDR3 is TGTGCCAGCGGACTAGGGCCCCCCGCAGCCCACAATGAGCAGTTCTTC. It yields the protein CASGLGPPAAHNEQFF.

The chain carries TRBV6-5 and TRBJ2-5, with 8 bases aligning to TRBD2. The CDR3 is 15 residues long. The germline CDR1 and CDR2 sequences are MNHEY and SVGAGI. Trimming cost V 2 bases and J 4 bases; bases outside gene matches: 6. CDR3 sequence (DNA): TGTGCCAGCAGTTACAGTCCCAGCGGGGGAGAGACCCAGTACTTC. Translation gives CASSYSPSGGETQYF.

This chain uses TRBV4-1 with TRBJ1-1, with D perhaps matching TRBD1 (5 bases). The CDR3 loop spans 16 amino acids. Germline loops: CDR1 MGHRA, CDR2 YSYEKL. Trimming removed 0 bases from V and 1 base from J, with 12 bases in between. The CDR3 spells CASSQEPGRTNTEAFF. The CDR3, as DNA: TGCGCCAGCAGCCAAGAACCGGGACGGACGAACACTGAAGCTTTCTTT.

This clonotype turned up a few times. The J gene is TRBJ2-5, the V gene TRBV29-1, with unresolved D. The CDR3 has 14 amino acids. CDR1 SQVTM and CDR2 ANQGSEA come from the germline V gene. V was cut by 3 bases and J by 2 bases, with 13 bases left in between. The CDR3 DNA follows: TGCAGCGTTGAGATCAGAAGAAATCAAGAGACCCAGTACTTC. It is translated as CSVEIRRNQETQYF.